The clone carrying this T cell receptor (beta chain) was seen a handful of times. These data are taken from a study of TIL therapy for anti-PD-1-resistant metastatic lung cancer. Study-wide background: Half of patients were current or former smokers. Tumors carried a median around 1.4 non-synonymous mutations per megabase.

Time point specified: pre-treatment sample, taken before nivolumab and TIL therapy. Enrollment ran from October 2017 to early 2020. This was the immunoSEQ v3 assay. The protocol was immunoSEQ multiplex PCR, while the TCRdb copy is restricted to in-frame clones and leaves out a portion. In the table there are around 15,000 clones, 86% of which are singletons. The CDR3 is 14 amino acids. Germline V gene data show CDR1 as SGHRS and CDR2 as YFSETQ. Deletions cut 0 bases from V and 5 bases from J, with 11 bases between. The sample consisted of blood, taken at baseline. The rearrangement joins TRBV5-1 to TRBJ1-1; possibly TRBD1 for D (5 bases). This receptor was identified in a person aged 25-80 years with non-small cell lung cancer. CDR3 protein: CASSLVVGGTEAFF. The CDR3 DNA follows: TGCGCCAGCAGCTTGGTGGTGGGGGGTACTGAAGCTTTCTTT.